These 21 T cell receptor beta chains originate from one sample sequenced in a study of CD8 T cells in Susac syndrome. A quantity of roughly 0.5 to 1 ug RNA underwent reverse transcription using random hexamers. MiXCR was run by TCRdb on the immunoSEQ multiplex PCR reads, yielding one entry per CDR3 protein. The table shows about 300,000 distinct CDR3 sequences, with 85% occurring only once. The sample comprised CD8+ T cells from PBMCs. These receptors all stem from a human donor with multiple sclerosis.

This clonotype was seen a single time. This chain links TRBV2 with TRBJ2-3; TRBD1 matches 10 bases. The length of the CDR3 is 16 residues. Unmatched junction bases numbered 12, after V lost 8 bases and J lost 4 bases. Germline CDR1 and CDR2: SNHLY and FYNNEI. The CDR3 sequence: CASHEHPGQGPDTQYF. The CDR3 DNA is TGTGCCAGCCACGAGCATCCGGGACAGGGGCCAGATACGCAGTATTTT.

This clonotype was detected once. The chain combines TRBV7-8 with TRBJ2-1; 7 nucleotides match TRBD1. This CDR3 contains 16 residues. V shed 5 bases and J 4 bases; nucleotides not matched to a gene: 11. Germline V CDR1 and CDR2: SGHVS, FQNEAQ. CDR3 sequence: CASSPAWDSIYNEQFF. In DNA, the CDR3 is TGTGCCAGCAGCCCCGCCTGGGACAGCATTTACAATGAGCAGTTCTTC.

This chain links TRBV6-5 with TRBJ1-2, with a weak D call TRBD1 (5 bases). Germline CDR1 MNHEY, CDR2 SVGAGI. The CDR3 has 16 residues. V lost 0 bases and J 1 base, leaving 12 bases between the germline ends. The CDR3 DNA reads TGTGCCAGCAGTTACTCCGTAGGGGAAAATAACTATGGCTACACCTTC. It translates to CASSYSVGENNYGYTF.

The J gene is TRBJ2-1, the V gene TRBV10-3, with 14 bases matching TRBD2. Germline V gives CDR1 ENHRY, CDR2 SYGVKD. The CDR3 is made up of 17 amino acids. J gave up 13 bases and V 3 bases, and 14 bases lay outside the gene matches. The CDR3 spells CAISEGTSGSLFPQQFF. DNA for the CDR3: TGTGCCATCAGTGAAGGGACTAGCGGGAGCCTCTTTCCCCAACAGTTCTTC.

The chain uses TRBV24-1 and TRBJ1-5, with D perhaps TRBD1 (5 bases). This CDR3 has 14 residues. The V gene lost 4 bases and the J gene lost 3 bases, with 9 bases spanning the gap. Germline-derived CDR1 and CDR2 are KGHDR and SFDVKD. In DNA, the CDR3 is TGTGCCACCAGTGAGCAGGGACCCAATCAGCCCCAGCATTTT. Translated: CATSEQGPNQPQHF.

The CDR3 nucleotides read TGCAGTGCTATAACGGGGAGCTATGGCTACACCTTC. Translated, it gives CSAITGSYGYTF. The chain recombines TRBV20-1 with TRBJ1-2; no clear D gene. CDR3 length equals 12 residues. CDR1 and CDR2 (germline): DFQATT, SNEGSKA (reference sequence). Trimming took 4 bases from V and 4 from J, leaving 10 bases between them.

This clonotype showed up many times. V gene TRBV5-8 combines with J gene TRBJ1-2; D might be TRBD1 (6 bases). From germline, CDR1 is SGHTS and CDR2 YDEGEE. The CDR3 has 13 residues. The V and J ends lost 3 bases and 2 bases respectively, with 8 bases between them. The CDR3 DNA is TGTGCCAGCAGCTCCGGACAGAACTATGGCTACACCTTC. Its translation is CASSSGQNYGYTF.

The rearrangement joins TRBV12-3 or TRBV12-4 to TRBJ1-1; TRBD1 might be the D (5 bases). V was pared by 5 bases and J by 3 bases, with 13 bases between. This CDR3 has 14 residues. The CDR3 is CASSLGTEDTEAFF. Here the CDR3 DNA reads TGTGCCAGCAGTCTCGGGACGGAGGACACTGAAGCTTTCTTT.

This CDR3 is CASSQTGSEQFF. The CDR3 region has the DNA TGTGCCAGTAGCCAGACAGGGAGTGAGCAGTTCTTC. The V and J genes are TRBV19 and TRBJ2-1; 7 bases fit TRBD1. CDR1 LNHDA and CDR2 SQIVND come from the germline V gene (reference sequence). The CDR3 has 12 amino acids. V gave up 6 bases and J gave up 9 bases; unmatched junction bases: 5.

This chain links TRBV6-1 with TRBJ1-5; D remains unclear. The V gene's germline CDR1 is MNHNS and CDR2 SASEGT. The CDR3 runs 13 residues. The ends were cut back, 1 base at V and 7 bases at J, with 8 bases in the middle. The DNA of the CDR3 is TGTGCCAGCAGTGAAGGGGGTCACCAGCCCCAGCATTTT. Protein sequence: CASSEGGHQPQHF.

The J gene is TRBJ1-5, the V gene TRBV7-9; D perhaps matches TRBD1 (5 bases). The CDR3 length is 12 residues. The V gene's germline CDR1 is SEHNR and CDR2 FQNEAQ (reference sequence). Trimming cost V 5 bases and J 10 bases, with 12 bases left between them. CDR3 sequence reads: CASSSTGLPQHF. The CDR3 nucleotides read TGTGCCAGCAGCAGTACAGGCCTTCCCCAGCATTTT. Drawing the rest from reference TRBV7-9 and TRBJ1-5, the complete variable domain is DTGVSQNPRHKITKRGQNVTFRCDPISEHNRLYWYRQTLGQGPEFLTYFQNEAQLEKSRLLSDRFSAERPKGSFSTLEIQRTEQGDSAMYLCASSSTGLPQHFGDGTRLSIL.

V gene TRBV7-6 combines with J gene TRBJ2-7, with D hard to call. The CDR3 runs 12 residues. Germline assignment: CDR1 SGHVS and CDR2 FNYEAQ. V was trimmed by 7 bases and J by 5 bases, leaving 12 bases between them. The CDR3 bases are TGTGCCAGCAAAGGTATCCGCCACGAGCAGTACTTC. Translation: CASKGIRHEQYF.

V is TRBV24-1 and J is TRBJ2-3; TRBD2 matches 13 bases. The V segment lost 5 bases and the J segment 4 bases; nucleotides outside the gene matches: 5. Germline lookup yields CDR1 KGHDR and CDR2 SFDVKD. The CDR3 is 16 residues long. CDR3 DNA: TGTGCCACCAGTGGTGGACTAGCGGGAGACCCAGATACGCAGTATTTT. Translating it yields CATSGGLAGDPDTQYF.

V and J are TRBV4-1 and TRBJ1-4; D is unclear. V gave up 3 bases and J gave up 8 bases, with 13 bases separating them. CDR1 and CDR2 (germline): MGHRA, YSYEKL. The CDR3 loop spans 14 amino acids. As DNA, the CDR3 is TGCGCCAGCAGCCACTTGGAGGGCCGGGAAAAACTGTTTTTT. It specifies CASSHLEGREKLFF.

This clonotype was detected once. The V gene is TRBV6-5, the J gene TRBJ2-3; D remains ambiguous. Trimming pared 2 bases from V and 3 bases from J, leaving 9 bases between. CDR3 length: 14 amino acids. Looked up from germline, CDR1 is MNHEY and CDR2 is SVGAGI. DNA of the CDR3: TGTGCCAGCAGTTACGCCCCCGCAACAGATACGCAGTATTTT. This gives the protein CASSYAPATDTQYF.

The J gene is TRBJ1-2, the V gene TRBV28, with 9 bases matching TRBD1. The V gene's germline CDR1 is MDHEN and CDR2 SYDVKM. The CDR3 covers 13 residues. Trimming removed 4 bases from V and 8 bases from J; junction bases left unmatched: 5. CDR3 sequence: CASSSGQGHGYTF. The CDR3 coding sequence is TGTGCCAGCAGTTCGGGACAGGGTCACGGCTACACCTTC.

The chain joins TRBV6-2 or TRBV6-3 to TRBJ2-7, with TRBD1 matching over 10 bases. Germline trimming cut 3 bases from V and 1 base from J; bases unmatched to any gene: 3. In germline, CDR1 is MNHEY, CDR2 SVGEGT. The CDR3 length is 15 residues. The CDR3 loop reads CASSYGDRGSYEQYF. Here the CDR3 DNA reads TGTGCCAGCAGTTATGGGGACAGGGGTTCCTACGAGCAGTACTTC.

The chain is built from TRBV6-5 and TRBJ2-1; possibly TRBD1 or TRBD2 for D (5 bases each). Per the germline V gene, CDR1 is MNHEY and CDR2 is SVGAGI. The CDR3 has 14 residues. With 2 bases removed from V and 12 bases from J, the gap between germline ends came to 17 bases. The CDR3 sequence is CASSYPGTHARQFF. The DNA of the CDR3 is TGTGCCAGCAGTTACCCCGGGACCCACGCGCGGCAGTTCTTC.

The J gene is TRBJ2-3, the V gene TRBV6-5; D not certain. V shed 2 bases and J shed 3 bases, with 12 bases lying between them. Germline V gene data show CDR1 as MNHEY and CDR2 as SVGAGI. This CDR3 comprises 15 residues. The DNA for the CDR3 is TGTGCCAGCAGTTACCCCCTTCGCCGGACAGATACGCAGTATTTT. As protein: CASSYPLRRTDTQYF.

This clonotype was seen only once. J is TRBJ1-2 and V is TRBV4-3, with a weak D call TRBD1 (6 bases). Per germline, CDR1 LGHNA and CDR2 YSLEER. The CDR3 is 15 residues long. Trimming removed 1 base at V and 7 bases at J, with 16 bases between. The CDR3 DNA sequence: TGCGCCAGCAGCCAAGCTCGCAGGGGAATCGGTGGCTACACCTTC. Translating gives CASSQARRGIGGYTF.

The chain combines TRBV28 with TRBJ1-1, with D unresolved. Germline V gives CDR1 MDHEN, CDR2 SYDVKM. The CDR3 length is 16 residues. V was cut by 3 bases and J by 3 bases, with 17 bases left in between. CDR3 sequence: CASSFKPHGGDTEAFF. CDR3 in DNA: TGTGCCAGCAGTTTCAAACCCCACGGCGGGGACACTGAAGCTTTCTTT.